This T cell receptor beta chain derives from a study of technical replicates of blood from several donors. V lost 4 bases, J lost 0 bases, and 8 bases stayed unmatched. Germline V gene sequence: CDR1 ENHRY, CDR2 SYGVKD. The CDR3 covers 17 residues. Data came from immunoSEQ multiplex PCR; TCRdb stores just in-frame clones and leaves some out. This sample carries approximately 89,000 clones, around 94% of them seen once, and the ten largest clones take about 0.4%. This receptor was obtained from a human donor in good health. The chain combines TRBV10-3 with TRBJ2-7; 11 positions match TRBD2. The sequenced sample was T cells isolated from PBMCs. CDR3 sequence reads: CAISVVAGGKFSYEQYF. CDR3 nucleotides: TGTGCCATCAGTGTGGTAGCGGGAGGGAAATTCTCCTACGAGCAGTACTTC.